This TCR beta chain was found in a study of esophageal squamous cell carcinoma under preoperative chemotherapy. Time point in this sample: after preoperative PTX-NDP chemotherapy. This clonotype was found many times. TCRdb used MiXCR to reprocess the PCR reads, holding one entry per CDR3 protein. The sample lists roughly 9,600 distinct CDR3 sequences, about 45% occurring once. The CDR3 loop spans 12 amino acids. Germline V lookup: CDR1 SGHNT, CDR2 YYREEE (reference sequence). The gene calls are TRBV5-4 and TRBJ2-5; no clear D. The DNA end favors TRBJ2-7, so the J call may be wrong. This TCR was sampled from a human donor with esophageal squamous cell carcinoma. The donor label of this sample is uncertain. The specimen was obtained from a patient given preoperative chemotherapy. For the CDR3, the DNA is TGTGCCAGCAGCCTGGGGTGGGGCGAGCAGTACTTC. Translated, it gives CASSLGWGEQYF.